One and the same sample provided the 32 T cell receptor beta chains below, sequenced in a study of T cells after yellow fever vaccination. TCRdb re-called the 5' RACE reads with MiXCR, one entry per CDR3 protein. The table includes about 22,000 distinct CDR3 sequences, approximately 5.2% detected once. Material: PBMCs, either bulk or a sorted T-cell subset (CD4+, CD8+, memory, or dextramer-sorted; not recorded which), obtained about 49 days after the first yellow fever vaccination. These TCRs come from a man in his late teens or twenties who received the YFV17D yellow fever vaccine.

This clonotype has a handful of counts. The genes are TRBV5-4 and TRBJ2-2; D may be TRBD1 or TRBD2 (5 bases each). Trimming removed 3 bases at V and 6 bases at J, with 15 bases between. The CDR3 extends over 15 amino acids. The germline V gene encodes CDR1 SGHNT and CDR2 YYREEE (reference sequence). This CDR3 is CASSWGPGLAGELFF. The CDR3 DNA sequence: TGTGCCAGCAGCTGGGGACCGGGGCTCGCCGGGGAGCTGTTTTTT.

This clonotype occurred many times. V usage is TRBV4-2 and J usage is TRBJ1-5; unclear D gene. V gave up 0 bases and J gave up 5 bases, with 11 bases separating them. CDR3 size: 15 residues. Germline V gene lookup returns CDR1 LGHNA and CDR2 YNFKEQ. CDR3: CASSQEETGDQPQHF. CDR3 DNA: TGTGCCAGCAGCCAAGAAGAAACCGGGGATCAGCCCCAGCATTTT.

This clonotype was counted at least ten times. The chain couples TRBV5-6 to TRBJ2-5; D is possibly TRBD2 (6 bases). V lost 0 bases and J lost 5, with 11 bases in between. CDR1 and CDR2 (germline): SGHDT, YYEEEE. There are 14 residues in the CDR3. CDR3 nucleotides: TGTGCCAGCAGCTTGGGGTTTGGGGGGGAGACCCAGTACTTC. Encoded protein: CASSLGFGGETQYF.

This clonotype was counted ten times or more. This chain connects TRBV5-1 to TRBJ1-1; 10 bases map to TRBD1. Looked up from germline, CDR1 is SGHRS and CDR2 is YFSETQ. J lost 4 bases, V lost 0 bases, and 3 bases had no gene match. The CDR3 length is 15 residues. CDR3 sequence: CASSLEGQGSTEAFF. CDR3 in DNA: TGCGCCAGCAGCTTGGAGGGACAGGGGAGCACTGAAGCTTTCTTT. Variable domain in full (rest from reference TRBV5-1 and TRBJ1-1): KAGVTQTPRYLIKTRGQQVTLSCSPISGHRSVSWYQQTPGQGLQFLFEYFSETQRNKGNFPGRFSGRQFSNSRSEMNVSTLELGDSALYLCASSLEGQGSTEAFFGQGTRLTVV.

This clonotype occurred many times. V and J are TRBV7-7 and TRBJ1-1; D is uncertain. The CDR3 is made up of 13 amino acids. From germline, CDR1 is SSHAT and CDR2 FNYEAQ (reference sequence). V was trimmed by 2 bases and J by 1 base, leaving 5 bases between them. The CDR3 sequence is CASSLTENTEAFF. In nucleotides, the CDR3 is TGTGCCAGCAGCTTAACAGAGAACACTGAAGCTTTCTTT.

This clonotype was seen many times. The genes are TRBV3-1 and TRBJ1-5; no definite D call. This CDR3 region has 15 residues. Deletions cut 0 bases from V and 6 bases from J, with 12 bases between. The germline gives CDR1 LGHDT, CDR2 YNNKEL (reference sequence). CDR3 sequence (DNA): TGTGCCAGCAGCCAAGAAATTAGGGAGGGTCAGCCCCAGCATTTT. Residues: CASSQEIREGQPQHF.

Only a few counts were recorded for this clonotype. CDR3 region: CARTAGRKPYEQYF. In nucleotides, the CDR3 is TGTGCCAGGACCGCAGGACGGAAGCCCTACGAGCAGTACTTC. The rearrangement joins TRBV6-4 to TRBJ2-7; D unresolved. The CDR3 is 14 residues long. Between the trimmed V and J ends, which lost 9 bases and 2 bases, there was a span of 17 bases. In germline, CDR1 is MRHNA, CDR2 SNTAGT.

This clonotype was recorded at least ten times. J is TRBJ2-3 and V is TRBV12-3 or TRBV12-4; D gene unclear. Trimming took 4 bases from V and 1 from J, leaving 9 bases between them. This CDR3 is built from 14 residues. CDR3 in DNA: TGTGCCAGCAGTTCTATCCTACGCACAGATACGCAGTATTTT. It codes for CASSSILRTDTQYF.

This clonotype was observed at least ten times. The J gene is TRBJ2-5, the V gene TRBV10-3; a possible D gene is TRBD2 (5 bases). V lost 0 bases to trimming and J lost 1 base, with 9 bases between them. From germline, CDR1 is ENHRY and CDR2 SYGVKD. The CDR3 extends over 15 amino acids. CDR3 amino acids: CAISESPSFQETQYF. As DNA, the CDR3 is TGTGCCATCAGTGAGTCGCCTAGCTTCCAAGAGACCCAGTACTTC.

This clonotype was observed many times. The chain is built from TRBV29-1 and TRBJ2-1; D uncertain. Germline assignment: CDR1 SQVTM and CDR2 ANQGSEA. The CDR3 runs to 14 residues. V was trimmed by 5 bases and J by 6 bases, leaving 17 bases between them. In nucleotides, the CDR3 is TGCAGCGTTACTCCCCTGGCCGTGGGCAATGAGCAGTTCTTC. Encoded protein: CSVTPLAVGNEQFF.

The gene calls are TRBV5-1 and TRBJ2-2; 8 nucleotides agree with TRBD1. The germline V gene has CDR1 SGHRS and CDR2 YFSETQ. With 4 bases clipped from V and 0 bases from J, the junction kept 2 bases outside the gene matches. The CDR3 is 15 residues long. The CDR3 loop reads CASSGTGANTGELFF. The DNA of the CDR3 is TGCGCCAGCAGCGGGACAGGAGCGAACACCGGGGAGCTGTTTTTT.

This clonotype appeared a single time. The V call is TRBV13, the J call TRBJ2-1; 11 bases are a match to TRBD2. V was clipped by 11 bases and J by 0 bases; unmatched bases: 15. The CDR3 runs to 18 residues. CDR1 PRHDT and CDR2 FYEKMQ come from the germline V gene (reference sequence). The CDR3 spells CARCFRLAGGHSYNEQFF. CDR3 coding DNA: TGTGCCCGCTGTTTTAGGCTAGCGGGGGGTCACTCCTACAATGAGCAGTTCTTC.

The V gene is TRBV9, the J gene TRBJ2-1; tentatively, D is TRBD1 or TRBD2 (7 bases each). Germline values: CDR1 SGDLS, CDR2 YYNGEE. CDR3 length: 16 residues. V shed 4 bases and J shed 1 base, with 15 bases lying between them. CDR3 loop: CASSRGEGASYNEQFF. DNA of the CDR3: TGTGCCAGCAGCAGAGGGGAGGGGGCTTCCTACAATGAGCAGTTCTTC.

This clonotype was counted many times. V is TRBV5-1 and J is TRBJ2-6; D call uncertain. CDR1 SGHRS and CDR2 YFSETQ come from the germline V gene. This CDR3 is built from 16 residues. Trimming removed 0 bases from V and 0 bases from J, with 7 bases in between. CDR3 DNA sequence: TGCGCCAGCAGCTTGGGACCCCTCTCTGGGGCCAACGTCCTGACTTTC. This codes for CASSLGPLSGANVLTF.

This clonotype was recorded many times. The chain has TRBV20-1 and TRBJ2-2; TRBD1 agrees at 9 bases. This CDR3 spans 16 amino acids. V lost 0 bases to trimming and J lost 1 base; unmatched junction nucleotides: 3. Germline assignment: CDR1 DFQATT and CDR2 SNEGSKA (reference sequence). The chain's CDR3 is CSARDPGQGNTGELFF. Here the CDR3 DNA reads TGCAGTGCTAGAGATCCGGGACAGGGGAACACCGGGGAGCTGTTTTTT.

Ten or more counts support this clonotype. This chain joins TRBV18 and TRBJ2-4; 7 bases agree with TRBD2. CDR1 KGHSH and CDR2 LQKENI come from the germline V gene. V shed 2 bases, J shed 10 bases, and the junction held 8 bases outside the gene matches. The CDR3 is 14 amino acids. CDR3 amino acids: CASSPSAGGSIQYF. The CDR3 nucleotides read TGTGCCAGCTCACCAAGCGCCGGGGGGTCTATTCAGTACTTC.

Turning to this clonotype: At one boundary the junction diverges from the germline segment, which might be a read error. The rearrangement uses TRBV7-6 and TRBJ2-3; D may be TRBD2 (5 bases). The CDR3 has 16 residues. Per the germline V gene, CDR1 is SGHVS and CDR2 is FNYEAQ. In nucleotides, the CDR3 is TGTGACAGCAGCTTCGGACTGTTTCCTAGCACAGATACGCAGTATTTT. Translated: CDSSFGLFPSTDTQYF.

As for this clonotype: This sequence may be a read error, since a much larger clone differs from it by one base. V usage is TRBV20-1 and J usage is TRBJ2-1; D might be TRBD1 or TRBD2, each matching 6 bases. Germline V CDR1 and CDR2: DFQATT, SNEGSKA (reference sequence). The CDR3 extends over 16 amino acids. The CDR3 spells CTAIYPGGSSYNEQFF. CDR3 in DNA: TGCACTGCAATATATCCCGGGGGCAGCTCCTACAATGAGCAGTTCTTC.

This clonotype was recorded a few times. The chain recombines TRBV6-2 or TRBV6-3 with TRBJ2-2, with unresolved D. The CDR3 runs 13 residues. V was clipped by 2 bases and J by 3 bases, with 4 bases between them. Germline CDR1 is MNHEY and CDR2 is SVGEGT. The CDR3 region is CASSYTDTGELFF. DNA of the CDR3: TGTGCCAGCAGTTACACAGACACCGGGGAGCTGTTTTTT.

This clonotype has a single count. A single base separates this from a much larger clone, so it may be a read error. In DNA form, the CDR3 reads TGTGCCAGCAGCTCCCTCAGGATAAACACTGAAGCTTTCTTT. Protein sequence: CASSSLRINTEAFF. The chain has TRBV5-4 and TRBJ1-1; the D is unclear. V shed 3 bases and J shed 2 bases, with 11 bases lying between them. CDR3 length: 14 amino acids. The germline V gene encodes CDR1 SGHNT and CDR2 YYREEE (reference sequence).

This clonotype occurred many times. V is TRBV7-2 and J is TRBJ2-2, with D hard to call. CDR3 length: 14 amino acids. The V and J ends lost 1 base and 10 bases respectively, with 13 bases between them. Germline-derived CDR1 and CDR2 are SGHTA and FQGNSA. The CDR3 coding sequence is TGTGCCAGCAGCTTAGTGGCGCTAGGAACGGAGCTGTTTTTT. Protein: CASSLVALGTELFF.

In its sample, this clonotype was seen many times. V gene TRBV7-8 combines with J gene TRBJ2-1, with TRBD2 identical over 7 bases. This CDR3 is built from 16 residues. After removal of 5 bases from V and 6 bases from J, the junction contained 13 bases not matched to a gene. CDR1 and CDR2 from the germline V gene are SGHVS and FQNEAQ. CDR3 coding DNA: TGTGCCAGCAGCCCGAGGGAGCGGGGAGTGTTCAATGAGCAGTTCTTC. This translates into CASSPRERGVFNEQFF.

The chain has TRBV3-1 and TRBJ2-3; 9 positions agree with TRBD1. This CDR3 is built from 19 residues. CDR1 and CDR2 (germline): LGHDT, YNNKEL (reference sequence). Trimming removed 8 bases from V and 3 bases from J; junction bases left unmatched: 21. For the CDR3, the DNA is TGTGCCAGCTGCCCCGCGATTGGGAGCCGGGGACAGGGTACAGATACGCAGTATTTT. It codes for CASCPAIGSRGQGTDTQYF.

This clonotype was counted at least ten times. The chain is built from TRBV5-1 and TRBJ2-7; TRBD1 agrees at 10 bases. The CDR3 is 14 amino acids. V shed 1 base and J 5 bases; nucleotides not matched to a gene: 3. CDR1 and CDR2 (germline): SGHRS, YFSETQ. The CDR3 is CASSLLTGGNEQYF. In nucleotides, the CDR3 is TGCGCCAGCAGCTTGCTGACAGGGGGCAACGAGCAGTACTTC.

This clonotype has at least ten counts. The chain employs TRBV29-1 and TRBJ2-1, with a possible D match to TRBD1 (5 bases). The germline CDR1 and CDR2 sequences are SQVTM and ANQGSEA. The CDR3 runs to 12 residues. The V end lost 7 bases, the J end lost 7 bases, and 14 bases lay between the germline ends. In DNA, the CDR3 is TGCAGCGCCGAGAGACCAGGGAATGAGCAGTTCTTC. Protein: CSAERPGNEQFF.

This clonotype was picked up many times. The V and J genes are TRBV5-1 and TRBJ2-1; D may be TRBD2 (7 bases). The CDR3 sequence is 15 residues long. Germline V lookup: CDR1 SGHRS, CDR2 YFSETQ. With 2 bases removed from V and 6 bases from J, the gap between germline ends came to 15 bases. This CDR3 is CASSFFAGAANEQFF. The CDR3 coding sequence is TGCGCCAGCAGCTTTTTCGCGGGGGCCGCCAATGAGCAGTTCTTC.

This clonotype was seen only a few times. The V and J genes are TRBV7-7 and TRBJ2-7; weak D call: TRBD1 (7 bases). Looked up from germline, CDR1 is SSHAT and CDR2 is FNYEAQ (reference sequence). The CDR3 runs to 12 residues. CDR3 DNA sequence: TGTGCTAGCAGCTGGCAGGGGGGCGTGCAGTACGTC. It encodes CASSWQGGVQYV.

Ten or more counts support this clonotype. CDR3 DNA: TGTGCCATCAGTGGTGGAGGGTCAGGGGCGCATGGCTACACCTTC. This sequence encodes CAISGGGSGAHGYTF. This rearrangement joins TRBV10-3 to TRBJ1-2; TRBD1 might be the D (6 bases). Germline V CDR1 and CDR2: ENHRY, SYGVKD. V was pared by 4 bases and J by 6 bases, with 18 bases between. The CDR3 is made up of 15 amino acids.

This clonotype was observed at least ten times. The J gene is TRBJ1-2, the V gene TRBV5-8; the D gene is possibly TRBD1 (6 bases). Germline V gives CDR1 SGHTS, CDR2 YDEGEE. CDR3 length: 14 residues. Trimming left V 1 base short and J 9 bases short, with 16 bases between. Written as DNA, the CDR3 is TGTGCCAGCAGCTTGTGGAGGGCAGGGGATCGCTACACCTTC. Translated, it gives CASSLWRAGDRYTF.

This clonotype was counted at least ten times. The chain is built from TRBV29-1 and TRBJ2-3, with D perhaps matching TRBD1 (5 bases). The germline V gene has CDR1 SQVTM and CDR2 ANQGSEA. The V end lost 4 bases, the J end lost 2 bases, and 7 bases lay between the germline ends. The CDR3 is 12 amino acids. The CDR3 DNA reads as TGCAGCGTTGGGGGCTACACAGATACGCAGTATTTT. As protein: CSVGGYTDTQYF.

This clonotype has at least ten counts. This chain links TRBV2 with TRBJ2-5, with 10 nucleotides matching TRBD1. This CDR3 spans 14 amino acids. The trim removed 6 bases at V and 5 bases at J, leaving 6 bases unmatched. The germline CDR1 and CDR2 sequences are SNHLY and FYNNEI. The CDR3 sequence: CASRPGQGWETQYF. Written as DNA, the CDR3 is TGTGCCAGCAGGCCGGGACAGGGGTGGGAGACCCAGTACTTC.

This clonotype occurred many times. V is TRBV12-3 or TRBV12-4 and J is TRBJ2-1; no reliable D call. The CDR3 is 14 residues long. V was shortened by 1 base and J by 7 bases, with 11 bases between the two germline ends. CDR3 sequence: CASSLETPGNEQFF. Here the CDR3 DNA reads TGTGCCAGCAGTTTAGAGACTCCTGGGAATGAGCAGTTCTTC.